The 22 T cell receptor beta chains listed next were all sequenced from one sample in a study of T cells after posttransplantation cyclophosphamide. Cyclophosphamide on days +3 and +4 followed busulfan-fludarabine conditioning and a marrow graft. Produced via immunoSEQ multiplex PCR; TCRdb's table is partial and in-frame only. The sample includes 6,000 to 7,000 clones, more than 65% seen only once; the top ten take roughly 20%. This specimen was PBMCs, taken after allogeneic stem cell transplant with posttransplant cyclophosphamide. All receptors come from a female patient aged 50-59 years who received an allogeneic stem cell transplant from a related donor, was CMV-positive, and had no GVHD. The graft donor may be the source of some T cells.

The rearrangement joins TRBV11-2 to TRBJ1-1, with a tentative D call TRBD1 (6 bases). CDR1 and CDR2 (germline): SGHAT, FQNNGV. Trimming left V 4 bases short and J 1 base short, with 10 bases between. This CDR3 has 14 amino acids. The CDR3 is CASSSQGGNTEAFF. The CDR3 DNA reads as TGTGCCAGCAGCTCACAGGGCGGGAACACTGAAGCTTTCTTT.

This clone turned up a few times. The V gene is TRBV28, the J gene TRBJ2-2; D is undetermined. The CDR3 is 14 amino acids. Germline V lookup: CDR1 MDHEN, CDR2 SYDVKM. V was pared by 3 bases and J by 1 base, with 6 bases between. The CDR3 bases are TGTGCCAGCAGTTTTCCCGGGAACACCGGGGAGCTGTTTTTT. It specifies CASSFPGNTGELFF.

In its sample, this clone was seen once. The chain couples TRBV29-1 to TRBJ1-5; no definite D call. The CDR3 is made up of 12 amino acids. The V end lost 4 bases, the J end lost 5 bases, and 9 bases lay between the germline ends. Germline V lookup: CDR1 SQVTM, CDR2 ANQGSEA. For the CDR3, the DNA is TGCAGCGTTGGTTCTGGAGATCAGCCCCAGCATTTT. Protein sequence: CSVGSGDQPQHF.

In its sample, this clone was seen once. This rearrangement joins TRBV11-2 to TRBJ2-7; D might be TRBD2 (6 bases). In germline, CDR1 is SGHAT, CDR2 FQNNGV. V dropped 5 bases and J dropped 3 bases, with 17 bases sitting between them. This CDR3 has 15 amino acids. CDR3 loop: CASSLNRDLGYEQYF. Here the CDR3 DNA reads TGTGCCAGCAGCCTGAATAGGGACTTGGGCTACGAGCAGTACTTC.

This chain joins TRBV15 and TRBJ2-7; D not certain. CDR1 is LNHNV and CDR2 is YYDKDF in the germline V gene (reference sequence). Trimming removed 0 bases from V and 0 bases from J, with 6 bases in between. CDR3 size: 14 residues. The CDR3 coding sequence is TGTGCCACCAGCAGAGACCGGAGCTCCTACGAGCAGTACTTC. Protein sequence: CATSRDRSSYEQYF.

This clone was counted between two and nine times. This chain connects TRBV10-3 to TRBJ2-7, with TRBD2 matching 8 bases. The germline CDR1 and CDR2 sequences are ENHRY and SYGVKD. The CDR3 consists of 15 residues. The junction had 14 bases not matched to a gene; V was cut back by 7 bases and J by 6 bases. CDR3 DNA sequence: TGTGCCATCACCGACTCGAGACTAGCGCCTCCCGAGCAGTACTTC. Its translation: CAITDSRLAPPEQYF.

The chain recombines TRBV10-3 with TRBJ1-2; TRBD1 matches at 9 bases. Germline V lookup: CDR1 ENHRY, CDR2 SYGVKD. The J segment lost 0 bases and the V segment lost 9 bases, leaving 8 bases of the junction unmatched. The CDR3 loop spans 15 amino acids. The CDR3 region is CAMGQGVTANYGYTF. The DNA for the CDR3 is TGTGCCATGGGACAGGGTGTAACCGCTAACTATGGCTACACCTTC.

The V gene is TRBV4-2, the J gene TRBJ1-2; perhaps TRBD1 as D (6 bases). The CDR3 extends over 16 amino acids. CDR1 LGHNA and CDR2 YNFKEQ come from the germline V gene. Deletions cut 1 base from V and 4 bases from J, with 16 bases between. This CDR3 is CASSQASRGTSYGYTF. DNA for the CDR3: TGTGCCAGCAGCCAAGCCTCCAGGGGTACCTCCTATGGCTACACCTTC.

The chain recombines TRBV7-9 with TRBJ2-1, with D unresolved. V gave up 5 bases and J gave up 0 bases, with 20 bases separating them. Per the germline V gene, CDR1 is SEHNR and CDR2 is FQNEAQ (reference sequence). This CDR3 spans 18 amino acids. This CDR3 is CASSNQILTESSYNEQFF. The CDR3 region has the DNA TGTGCCAGCAGCAATCAAATATTAACCGAGAGCTCCTACAATGAGCAGTTCTTC. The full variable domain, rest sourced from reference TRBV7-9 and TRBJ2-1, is DTGVSQNPRHKITKRGQNVTFRCDPISEHNRLYWYRQTLGQGPEFLTYFQNEAQLEKSRLLSDRFSAERPKGSFSTLEIQRTEQGDSAMYLCASSNQILTESSYNEQFFGPGTRLTVL.

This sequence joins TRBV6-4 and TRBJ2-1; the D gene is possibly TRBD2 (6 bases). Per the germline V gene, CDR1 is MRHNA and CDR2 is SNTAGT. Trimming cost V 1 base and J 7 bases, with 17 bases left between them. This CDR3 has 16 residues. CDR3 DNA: TGTGCCAGCAGTGACTGGGTGTCGCGGGAACGGAATGAGCAGTTCTTC. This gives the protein CASSDWVSRERNEQFF.

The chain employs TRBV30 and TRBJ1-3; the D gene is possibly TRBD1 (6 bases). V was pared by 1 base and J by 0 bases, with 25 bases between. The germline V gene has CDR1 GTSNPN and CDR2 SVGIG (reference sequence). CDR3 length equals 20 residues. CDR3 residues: CAWSAATGTSVPHSGNTIYF. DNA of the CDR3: TGTGCCTGGAGTGCCGCTACCGGGACATCCGTGCCCCACTCTGGAAACACCATATATTTT.

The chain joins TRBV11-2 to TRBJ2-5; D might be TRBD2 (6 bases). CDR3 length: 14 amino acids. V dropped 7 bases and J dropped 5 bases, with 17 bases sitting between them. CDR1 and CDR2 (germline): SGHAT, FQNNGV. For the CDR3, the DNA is TGTGCCAGCACACCACTGGGGGGTCGGGAGACCCAGTACTTC. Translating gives CASTPLGGRETQYF.

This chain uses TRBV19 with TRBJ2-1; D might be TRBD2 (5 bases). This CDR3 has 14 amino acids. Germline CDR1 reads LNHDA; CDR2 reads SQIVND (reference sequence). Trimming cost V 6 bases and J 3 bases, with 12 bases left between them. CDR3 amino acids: CASSVGIIYNEQFF. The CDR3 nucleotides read TGTGCCAGTAGCGTCGGGATTATCTACAATGAGCAGTTCTTC.

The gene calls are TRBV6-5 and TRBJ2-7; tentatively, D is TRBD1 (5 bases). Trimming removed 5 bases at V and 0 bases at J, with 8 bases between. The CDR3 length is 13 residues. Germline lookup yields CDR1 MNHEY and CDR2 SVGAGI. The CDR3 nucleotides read TGTGCCAGCAGTCAGACAGTCTCCTACGAGCAGTACTTC. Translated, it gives CASSQTVSYEQYF.

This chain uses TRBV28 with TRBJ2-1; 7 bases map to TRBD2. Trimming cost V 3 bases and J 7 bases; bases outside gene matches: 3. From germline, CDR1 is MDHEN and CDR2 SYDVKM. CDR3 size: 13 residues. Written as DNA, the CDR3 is TGTGCCAGCAGTTTGGGACTAACGAATGAGCAGTTCTTC. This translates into CASSLGLTNEQFF. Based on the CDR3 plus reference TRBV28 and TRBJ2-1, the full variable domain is DVKVTQSSRYLVKRTGEKVFLECVQDMDHENMFWYRQDPGLGLRLIYFSYDVKMKEKGDIPEGYSVSREKKERFSLILESASTNQTSMYLCASSLGLTNEQFFGPGTRLTVL.

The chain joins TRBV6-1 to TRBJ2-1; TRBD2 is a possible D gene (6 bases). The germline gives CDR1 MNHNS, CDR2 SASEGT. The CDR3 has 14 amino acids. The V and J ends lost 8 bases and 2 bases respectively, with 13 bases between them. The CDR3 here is CASGGSGPYNEQFF. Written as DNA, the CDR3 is TGTGCCAGCGGAGGGAGCGGTCCCTACAATGAGCAGTTCTTC.

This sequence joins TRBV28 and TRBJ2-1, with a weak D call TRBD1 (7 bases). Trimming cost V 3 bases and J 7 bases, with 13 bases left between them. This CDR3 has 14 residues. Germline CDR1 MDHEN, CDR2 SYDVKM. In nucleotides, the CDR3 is TGTGCCAGCAGTTTGGCACAGGGGACTAATGAGCAGTTCTTC. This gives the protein CASSLAQGTNEQFF. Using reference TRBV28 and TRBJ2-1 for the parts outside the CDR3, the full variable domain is DVKVTQSSRYLVKRTGEKVFLECVQDMDHENMFWYRQDPGLGLRLIYFSYDVKMKEKGDIPEGYSVSREKKERFSLILESASTNQTSMYLCASSLAQGTNEQFFGPGTRLTVL.

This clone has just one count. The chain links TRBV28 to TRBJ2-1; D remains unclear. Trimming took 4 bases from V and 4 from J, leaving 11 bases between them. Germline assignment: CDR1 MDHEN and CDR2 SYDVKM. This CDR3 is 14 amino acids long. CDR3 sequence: CASSSPSRYNEQFF. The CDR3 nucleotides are TGTGCCAGCAGTTCCCCTAGTAGGTACAATGAGCAGTTCTTC. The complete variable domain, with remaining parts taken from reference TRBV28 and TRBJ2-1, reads DVKVTQSSRYLVKRTGEKVFLECVQDMDHENMFWYRQDPGLGLRLIYFSYDVKMKEKGDIPEGYSVSREKKERFSLILESASTNQTSMYLCASSSPSRYNEQFFGPGTRLTVL.

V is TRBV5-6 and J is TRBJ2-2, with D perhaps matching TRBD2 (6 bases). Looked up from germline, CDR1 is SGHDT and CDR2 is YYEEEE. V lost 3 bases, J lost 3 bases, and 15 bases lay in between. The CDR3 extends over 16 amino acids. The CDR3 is CASSYPGSRYTGELFF. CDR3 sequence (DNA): TGTGCCAGCAGCTACCCCGGGAGTAGGTACACCGGGGAGCTGTTTTTT.

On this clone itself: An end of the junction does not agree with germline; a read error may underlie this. CDR3 amino acids: CASIIQGGTGELFF. CDR3 coding DNA: TGTGCCAGTATTATACAGGGAGGCACCGGGGAGCTGTTTTTT. V is TRBV19 and J is TRBJ2-2; possibly TRBD1 or TRBD2 for D (6 bases each). The CDR3 length is 14 residues. CDR1 and CDR2 (germline): LNHDA, SQIVND (reference sequence).

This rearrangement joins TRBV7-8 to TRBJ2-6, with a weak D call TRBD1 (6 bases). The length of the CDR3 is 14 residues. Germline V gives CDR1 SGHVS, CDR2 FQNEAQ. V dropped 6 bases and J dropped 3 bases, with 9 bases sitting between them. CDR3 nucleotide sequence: TGTGCCAGCAGGCACAGGGATGGGGCCAACGTCCTGACTTTC. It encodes CASRHRDGANVLTF.

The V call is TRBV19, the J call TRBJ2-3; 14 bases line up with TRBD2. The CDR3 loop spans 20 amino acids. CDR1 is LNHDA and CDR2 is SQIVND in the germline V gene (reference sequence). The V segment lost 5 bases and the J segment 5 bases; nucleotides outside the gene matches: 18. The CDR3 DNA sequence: TGTGCCAGTAGTCTAAGCTTCTTCCCTGGGACTAGCGGGGGAATAGATACGCAGTATTTT. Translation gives CASSLSFFPGTSGGIDTQYF.